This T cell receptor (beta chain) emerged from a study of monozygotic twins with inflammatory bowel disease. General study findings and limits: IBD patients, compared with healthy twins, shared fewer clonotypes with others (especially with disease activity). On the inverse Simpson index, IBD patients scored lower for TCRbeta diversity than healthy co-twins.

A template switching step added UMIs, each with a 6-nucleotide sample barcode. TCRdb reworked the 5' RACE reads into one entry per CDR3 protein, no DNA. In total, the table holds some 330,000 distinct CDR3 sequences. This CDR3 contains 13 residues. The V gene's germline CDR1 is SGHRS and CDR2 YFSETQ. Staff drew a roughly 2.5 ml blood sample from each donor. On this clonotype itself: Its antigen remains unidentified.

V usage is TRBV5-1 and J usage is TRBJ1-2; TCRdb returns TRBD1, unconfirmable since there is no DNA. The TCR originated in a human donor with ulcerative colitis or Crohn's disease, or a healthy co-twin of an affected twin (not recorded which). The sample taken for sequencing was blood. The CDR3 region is CASSLEGVGGYTF.